This record looks at one T cell receptor (beta chain) sequence and its context. Antigen: not known. Sequencing was performed with immunoSEQ multiplex PCR; in TCRdb, only in-frame clones are kept and a portion is missing. The sample carries tens of thousands of clones, roughly 94% recorded once. This record comes from a study of OX40 agonist ivuxolimab in advanced cancers. Study details: Ivuxolimab was administered intravenously to patients at 0.01 to 10 mg/kg every 2 weeks. Points from the study as a whole: In CD8+ T cells, expanded clones were on average more numerous than in CD4+. Some nonresponders also had low normalized T-cell clonal expansion. Blood T cells, both CD4+ and CD8+, expanded clonally by week 6 at 0.1 to 3.0 mg/kg.

Germline V gene lookup returns CDR1 SEHNR and CDR2 FQNEAQ (reference sequence). The CDR3 totals 12 residues. Trimming took 6 bases from V and 4 from J, leaving 9 bases between them. This receptor was taken from an adult with an advanced solid tumor such as melanoma, head and neck, liver or kidney cancer. The specimen comprised CD4+ or CD8+ T cells sorted from blood, sampled in a trial of the OX40 agonist ivuxolimab. The V gene is TRBV7-9, the J gene TRBJ1-1; D is possibly TRBD1 (5 bases). CDR3 loop: CASSPGGTEAFF. The CDR3 DNA follows: TGTGCCAGCAGTCCGGGGGGCACTGAAGCTTTCTTT.